This T cell receptor beta chain stems from a study of low-dose radiotherapy and immunotherapy resistance in tumors. This clonotype occurred many times. TRAV- and TRBV-specific primers were used for first-strand cDNA, which covered alpha and beta chains. PCR amplification of the TCRs was performed with Phusion for 20 PCR cycles, and it relied on a constant-region primer together with a V-primer adapter. TCRdb reprocessed the reads with MiXCR, giving one entry per CDR3 protein. In the table there are around 100,000 distinct CDR3 sequences, 20% to 25% of which are singletons. CDR3 length: 11 amino acids. Germline CDR1 is LNHDA and CDR2 is SQIVND (reference sequence). The V gene lost 8 bases and the J gene lost 8 bases, with 12 bases spanning the gap. Stated time point: after trial treatment. The treatment was: LDRT plus nivolumab, ipilimumab, low-dose cyclophosphamide and aspirin (RACIN trial).

The source material was PBMCs, sampled after low-dose radiotherapy plus immunotherapy. The receptor was derived from a female donor with ovarian cancer. The J gene is TRBJ1-2, the V gene TRBV19, with a tentative D call TRBD1 (6 bases). This chain's CDR3 is CASLGGIGYTF. The CDR3 coding sequence is TGTGCCAGTTTGGGGGGCATCGGCTACACCTTC. The full variable domain, completed using reference TRBV19 and TRBJ1-2, is DGGITQSPKYLFRKEGQNVTLSCEQNLNHDAMYWYRQDPGQGLRLIYYSQIVNDFQKGDIAEGYSVSREKKESFPLTVTSAQKNPTAFYLCASLGGIGYTFGSGTRLTVV.